These 15 T cell receptor beta chains came from one sample sequenced in a study of blood T cell repertoires in COVID-19. The method was immunoSEQ multiplex PCR; TCRdb's version includes in-frame clones alone and lacks a portion of them. The sample lists about 160,000 clones, 75% to 85% occurring once. The sample taken for sequencing was peripheral blood. Source of these receptors: a human donor in a cohort sampled during active COVID-19.

J is TRBJ1-6 and V is TRBV30; 8 bases agree with TRBD1. CDR3 length equals 13 residues. The V segment lost 5 bases and the J segment 10 bases; nucleotides outside the gene matches: 7. The germline gives CDR1 GTSNPN, CDR2 SVGIG (reference sequence). CDR3 in DNA: TGTGCCTGGCGAGGACAGGGACTCTCACCCCTCCACTTT. It translates to CAWRGQGLSPLHF.

V gene TRBV11-3 combines with J gene TRBJ2-7; a weak D match, TRBD1 (5 bases). The V and J ends lost 3 bases and 0 bases respectively, with 9 bases between them. From germline, CDR1 is SGHNT and CDR2 YENEEA. This CDR3 comprises 14 residues. DNA of the CDR3: TGTGCCAGCAGCTTGGGGCCTAGCTCCTACGAGCAGTACTTC. Protein: CASSLGPSSYEQYF.

Turning to this clone: The limits of the CDR3 on the DNA are not certain, so only TCRdb's listed CDR3 is given. The V and J genes are TRBV10-3 and TRBJ2-7; the table calls TRBD2, which could not be checked here. The CDR3 is 13 residues long, ends included. Germline CDR1 is ENHRY and CDR2 is SYGVKD. Here the CDR3 reads CTSSTSGGFEQYF.

V usage is TRBV7-8 and J usage is TRBJ2-3, with a possible D match to TRBD1 (6 bases). The CDR3 spans 14 residues. V was pared by 6 bases and J by 4 bases, with 14 bases between. Germline values: CDR1 SGHVS, CDR2 FQNEAQ. The CDR3 loop reads CASRNRDRPDTQYF. CDR3 nucleotide sequence: TGTGCCAGCAGGAACAGGGACCGCCCAGATACGCAGTATTTT.

This clone was recorded at least ten times. Mismatch with germline at one junction end may stem from a read error. The rearrangement uses TRBV7-8 and TRBJ1-5; no definite D call. The CDR3 loop spans 14 amino acids. Germline CDR1 SGHVS, CDR2 FQNEAQ. CDR3 DNA: TGTGCCAGCAGTTTAGGAGGGTACAATCAGCCCCAGCATTTT. Translated: CASSLGGYNQPQHF.

V gene TRBV3-1 (or the pseudogene TRBV3-2) combines with J gene TRBJ2-7; 11 nucleotides line up with TRBD2. The CDR3 sequence is 18 residues long. V trimming: 6 bases; J trimming: 2 bases; junction bases outside the gene matches: 15. Germline V gene data show CDR1 as LGHDT and CDR2 as YNNKEL (reference sequence). CDR3 protein: CASSQNTSGSILAYEQYF. The CDR3 coding sequence is TGTGCCAGCAGTCAAAATACTAGCGGGAGTATTTTAGCCTACGAGCAGTACTTC.

Here the CDR3 DNA reads TGTGCCAGCAGTGAAACAGGGTTGGGCGAGCAGTACTTC. It codes for CASSETGLGEQYF. V is TRBV2 and J is TRBJ2-7; a possible D gene is TRBD1 (6 bases). Trimming pared 2 bases from V and 6 bases from J, leaving 11 bases between. Looked up from germline, CDR1 is SNHLY and CDR2 is FYNNEI. The CDR3 spans 13 residues.

This chain joins TRBV30 and TRBJ2-3, with TRBD2 matching 12 bases. With V trimmed by 2 bases and J by 5 bases, 5 bases remained unmatched. CDR3 length: 15 residues. The germline CDR1 and CDR2 sequences are GTSNPN and SVGIG (reference sequence). The CDR3 sequence is CAWSRTSGVGDTQYF. In DNA form, the CDR3 reads TGTGCCTGGAGTCGGACTAGCGGGGTTGGAGATACGCAGTATTTT.

The rearrangement joins TRBV12-3 or TRBV12-4 to TRBJ1-2; D is unresolved. This CDR3 is built from 12 residues. Trimming stripped 5 bases from V and 8 bases from J, with 12 bases between. The CDR3 loop is CASSARLGGYTF. The CDR3 nucleotides are TGTGCCAGCAGTGCAAGACTCGGCGGCTACACCTTC.

The chain joins TRBV5-4 to TRBJ2-1, with 8 positions matching TRBD1. The germline V gene has CDR1 SGHNT and CDR2 YYREEE (reference sequence). The CDR3 length is 15 residues. V dropped 4 bases and J dropped 2; count of bases not matched to a gene: 5. For the CDR3, the DNA is TGTGCCAGCAGCCACCTGGACAGGGCCTACAATGAGCAGTTCTTC. The encoded protein is CASSHLDRAYNEQFF.

This clone was observed a handful of times. CDR3 sequence reads: CASSQGSNTGELFF. In DNA form, the CDR3 reads TGTGCCAGCAGCCAGGGTTCGAACACCGGGGAGCTGTTTTTT. The chain employs TRBV7-3 and TRBJ2-2, with D tentatively TRBD1 (5 bases). V lost 5 bases and J 0 bases, leaving 7 bases between the germline ends. The CDR3 contains 14 residues. CDR1 is SGHTA and CDR2 is FQGTGA in the germline V gene.

The CDR3 DNA sequence: TGCAGCGCGAACCGGGACAGGATGAATGAGCAGTTCTTC. Its protein product is CSANRDRMNEQFF. V and J are TRBV29-1 and TRBJ2-1, with TRBD1 identical over 8 bases. Germline lookup yields CDR1 SQVTM and CDR2 ANQGSEA. The CDR3 length is 13 residues. V gave up 7 bases and J gave up 7 bases; unmatched junction bases: 9.

V gene TRBV29-1 combines with J gene TRBJ1-2; D remains unclear. CDR3 length: 16 residues. Trimming removed 5 bases from V and 3 bases from J, with 22 bases in between. The germline V gene encodes CDR1 SQVTM and CDR2 ANQGSEA. This CDR3 reads CSVHGLEFPSDYGYTF. CDR3 bases: TGCAGCGTTCACGGTCTGGAGTTTCCGAGTGACTATGGCTACACCTTC. Full variable domain (remainder filled in from reference TRBV29-1 and TRBJ1-2): SAVISQKPSRDICQRGTSLTIQCQVDSQVTMMFWYRQQPGQSLTLIATANQGSEATYESGFVIDKFPISRPNLTFSTLTVSNMSPEDSSIYLCSVHGLEFPSDYGYTFGSGTRLTVV.

V usage is TRBV3-1 (or the pseudogene TRBV3-2) and J usage is TRBJ2-7; D uncertain. In germline, CDR1 is LGHDT, CDR2 YNNKEL (reference sequence). This CDR3 spans 13 amino acids. Trimming took off 2 bases at V and 1 base at J, with 6 bases between the two ends. The CDR3 loop is CASSQLLSYEQYF. The CDR3 DNA is TGTGCCAGCAGCCAACTCCTTTCCTACGAGCAGTACTTC.

The chain carries TRBV7-7 and TRBJ2-1; TRBD2 might be the D (5 bases). V lost 4 bases and J lost 4, with 8 bases in between. The length of the CDR3 is 13 residues. CDR1 SSHAT and CDR2 FNYEAQ come from the germline V gene (reference sequence). The CDR3 reads CASSSGLYNEQFF. The CDR3 nucleotides read TGTGCCAGCAGCTCTGGACTGTACAATGAGCAGTTCTTC.